This T cell receptor (beta chain) emerged from a study of STAT3 mutations in large granular lymphocyte leukemia. For the study at large: More than half of T-LGLL patients received immunosuppressive therapy. The study, taken as a whole, reports: Clonal expansion was inferred from other time points because no sample existed at each clone's first appearance. At least one immunodominant TCR beta clonotype appeared in every T-cell large granular lymphocyte leukemia patient. Suggested: STAT3 mutation was not the ancestral event for these clonal expansions.

A remark on this clone: Antigen unknown.

Average productive template count per sample was around 40,000. Some clones are missing from TCRdb's copy, which holds only in-frame ones; the method was immunoSEQ multiplex PCR. The sample yields roughly 46,000 clones, 80% to 90% seen once. Germline CDR1 reads MDHEN; CDR2 reads SYDVKM. This CDR3 is built from 15 residues. The V and J ends lost 4 bases and 2 bases, in that order; junction bases with no gene match: 7. This TCR was sampled from a human donor with T large granular lymphocyte leukemia. Some clones in this sample may be carry-over from other donors' samples. This chain connects TRBV28 to TRBJ2-7; TRBD1 matches 8 bases. Sequenced: PBMCs. The CDR3: CASSSPGTGTYEQYV. Here the CDR3 DNA reads TGTGCCAGCAGTTCTCCCGGGACAGGTACCTACGAGCAGTACGTC.